This T cell receptor beta chain was sequenced for a study of T cell repertoires in cytomegalovirus infection. Study-wide results and caveats: Clonotype analysis showed dominance of the ex vivo response by HLA-C-restricted CMV-specific TCR beta clonotypes.

In this sample, this clonotype turned up many times. The antigen is undetermined. From germline, CDR1 is DFQATT and CDR2 SNEGSKA (reference sequence). V gave up 5 bases and J gave up 7 bases; unmatched junction bases: 8. This CDR3 region has 14 residues. TCRdb re-derived calls from the reads in MiXCR, one entry per CDR3 protein. The table shows hundreds of thousands of distinct CDR3 sequences, with 6.5% occurring only once. The receptor's source is a human donor in good health (CMV status not recorded). Some clones in this sample may be carry-over from other donors' samples. The sequenced material came from PBMCs. The V gene is TRBV20-1, the J gene TRBJ2-1; 10 nucleotides align to TRBD1. CDR3 sequence: CSASGTGAPNEQFF. CDR3 bases: TGCAGTGCTTCCGGGACAGGGGCTCCTAATGAGCAGTTCTTC.